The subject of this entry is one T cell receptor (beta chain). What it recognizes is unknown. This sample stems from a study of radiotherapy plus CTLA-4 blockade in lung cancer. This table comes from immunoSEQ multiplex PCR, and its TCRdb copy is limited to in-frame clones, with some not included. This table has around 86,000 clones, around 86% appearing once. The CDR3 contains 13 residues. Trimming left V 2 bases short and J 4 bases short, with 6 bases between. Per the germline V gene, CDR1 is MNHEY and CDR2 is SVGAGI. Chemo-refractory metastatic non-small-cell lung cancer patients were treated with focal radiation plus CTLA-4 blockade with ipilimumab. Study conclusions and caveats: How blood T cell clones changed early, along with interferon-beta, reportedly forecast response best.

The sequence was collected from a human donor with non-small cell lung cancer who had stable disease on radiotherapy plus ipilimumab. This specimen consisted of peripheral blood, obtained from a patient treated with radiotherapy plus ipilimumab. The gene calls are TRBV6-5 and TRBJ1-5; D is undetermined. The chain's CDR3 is CASSYTLNQPQHF. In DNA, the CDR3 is TGTGCCAGCAGTTACACACTAAATCAGCCCCAGCATTTT.